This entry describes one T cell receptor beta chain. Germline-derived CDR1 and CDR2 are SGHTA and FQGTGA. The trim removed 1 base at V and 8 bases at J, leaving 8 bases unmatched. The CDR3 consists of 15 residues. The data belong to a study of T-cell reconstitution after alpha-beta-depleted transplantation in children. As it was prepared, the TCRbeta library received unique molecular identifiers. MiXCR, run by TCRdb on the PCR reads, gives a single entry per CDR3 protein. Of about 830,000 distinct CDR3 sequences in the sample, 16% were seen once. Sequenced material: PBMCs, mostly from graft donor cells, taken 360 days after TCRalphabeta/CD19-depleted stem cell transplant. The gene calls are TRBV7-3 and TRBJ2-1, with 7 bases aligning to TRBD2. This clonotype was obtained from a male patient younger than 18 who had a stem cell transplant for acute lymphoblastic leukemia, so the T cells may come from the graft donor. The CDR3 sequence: CASSLRAGVGYEQFF. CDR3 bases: TGTGCCAGCAGCTTAAGGGCGGGAGTAGGCTATGAGCAGTTCTTC. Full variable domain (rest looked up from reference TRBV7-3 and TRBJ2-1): GAGVSQTPSNKVTEKGKYVELRCDPISGHTALYWYRQSLGQGPEFLIYFQGTGAADDSGLPNDRFFAVRPEGSVSTLKIQRTERGDSAVYLCASSLRAGVGYEQFFGPGTRLTVL.